This record concerns one T cell receptor (beta chain) sequence. Its specificity is unknown. The data are from a study of T cell repertoires in cytomegalovirus infection. Study-level results: In two of eight donors, the top clonotype was HLA-C-restricted CMV-specific.

This CDR3 spans 13 amino acids. The V end lost 5 bases, the J end lost 4 bases, and 10 bases lay between the germline ends. Germline V gene data show CDR1 as MNHNS and CDR2 as SASEGT. TCRdb passed the reads through MiXCR, listing each CDR3 protein once. The sample gives 140,000 to 150,000 distinct CDR3 sequences, 32% of which show up once; 45% to 55% is in the top ten. The specimen was CD8+ T cells from cultured PBMCs, collected from culture after CMV antigen stimulation. The sequence was obtained from a human donor in good health (CMV status not recorded). Some clones in this sample may be carry-over from other donors' samples. This chain connects TRBV6-1 to TRBJ2-3, with D possibly TRBD2 on 6 matching bases. The chain's CDR3 is CASSSGSADTQYF. CDR3 DNA sequence: TGTGCCAGCAGTTCCGGGAGCGCAGATACGCAGTATTTT.